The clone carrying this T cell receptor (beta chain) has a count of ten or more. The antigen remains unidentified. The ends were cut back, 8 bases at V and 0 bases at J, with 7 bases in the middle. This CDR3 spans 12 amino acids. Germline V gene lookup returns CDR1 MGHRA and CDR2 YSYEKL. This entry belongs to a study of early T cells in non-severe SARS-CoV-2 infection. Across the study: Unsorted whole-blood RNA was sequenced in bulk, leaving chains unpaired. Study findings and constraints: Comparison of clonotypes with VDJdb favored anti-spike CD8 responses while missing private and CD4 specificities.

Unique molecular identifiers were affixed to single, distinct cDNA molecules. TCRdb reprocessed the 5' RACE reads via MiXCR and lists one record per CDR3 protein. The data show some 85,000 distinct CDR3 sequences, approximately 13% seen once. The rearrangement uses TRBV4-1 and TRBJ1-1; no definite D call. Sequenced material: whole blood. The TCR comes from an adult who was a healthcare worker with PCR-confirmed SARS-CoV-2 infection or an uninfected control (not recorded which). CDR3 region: CASAHLNTEAFF. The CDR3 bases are TGCGCCAGCGCCCACTTGAACACTGAAGCTTTCTTT.